Below are 3 T cell receptor beta chains sequenced from a single sample in a study of blood T cells in healthy people across ages. Alongside a J-beta primer mix, a sample-barcoded 5' primer served in a second PCR lasting about 6 to 12 cycles. Each CDR3 protein is one row after TCRdb ran MiXCR on the 5' RACE reads. Among under 950,000 distinct CDR3 sequences listed, 20% to 25% were seen once. The sequenced sample consisted of blood. The receptors shown here come from a man between 70 and 80 years old in good health.

In this sample, this clonotype turned up a few times. The V call is TRBV9, the J call TRBJ2-3; D remains ambiguous. The V end was cut by 2 bases, the J end by 1 base, with 11 bases between. CDR1 SGDLS and CDR2 YYNGEE come from the germline V gene. The CDR3 has 15 residues. The CDR3 protein is CASSVVGFGTDTQYF. In nucleotides, the CDR3 is TGTGCCAGCAGCGTGGTAGGCTTTGGCACAGATACGCAGTATTTT.

The V gene is TRBV25-1, the J gene TRBJ2-7; either TRBD1 or TRBD2 may supply D (7 bases each). The CDR3 runs to 13 residues. The V end was cut by 6 bases, the J end by 3 bases, with 12 bases between. The germline V gene encodes CDR1 MGHDK and CDR2 SYGVNS. CDR3 nucleotide sequence: TGTGCCAGCAGCAGGGGGGGGATCTACGAGCAGTACTTC. It translates to CASSRGGIYEQYF.

This clonotype was counted between two and nine times. V is TRBV7-9 and J is TRBJ2-7; D ambiguous. V was trimmed by 1 base and J by 7 bases, leaving 5 bases between them. The CDR3 has 11 amino acids. The V gene's germline CDR1 is SEHNR and CDR2 FQNEAQ (reference sequence). The CDR3 DNA reads as TGTGCCAGCAGCTTAGAGGATGAGCAGTACTTC. Translating gives CASSLEDEQYF.